Listed below are T cell receptor beta chains from one sample, sequenced in a study of blood T cells in healthy people across ages. TCRdb reanalysed the 5' RACE reads using MiXCR and keeps one entry per CDR3 protein. The table lists roughly 1,000,000 distinct CDR3 sequences, 20% to 25% of them singletons. These same records also appear under a second study, on T cells of mothers and their children.

The sample taken for sequencing was blood. All receptors derive from a girl under 10 years old in good health. Each CDR3 is given with its conserved first and last residue. A D gene is named only where the DNA matches it firmly. Clone size is stated in some rows and not others, as once, few, many or a class when expanded.

clone_size: NA; v_call: TRBV7-3; j_call: TRBJ2-2; d_call: NA; cdr3_nt: TGTGCCAGCAGCTTAGGGGAAACCGGGGAGCTGTTTTTT; cdr3_aa: CASSLGETGELFF
clone_size: NA; v_call: TRBV5-4; j_call: TRBJ2-5; d_call: NA; cdr3_nt: TGTGCCAGCGGCCGGACGGGAGAGACCCAGTACTTC; cdr3_aa: CASGRTGETQYF
clone_size: NA; v_call: TRBV20-1; j_call: TRBJ2-2; d_call: NA; cdr3_nt: TGCAGTGCTAGAGATGAGGGGATGAACACCGGGGAGCTGTTTTTT; cdr3_aa: CSARDEGMNTGELFF
clone_size: NA; v_call: TRBV19; j_call: TRBJ2-2; d_call: NA; cdr3_nt: TGTGCCAGTAGTACGGGGTTTGAGGGGGAGCTGTTTTTT; cdr3_aa: CASSTGFEGELFF
clone_size: few; v_call: TRBV6-5; j_call: TRBJ2-7; d_call: NA; cdr3_nt: TGTGCCTGCAAAAGGGGGGCCTCCTACGAGCAGTACTTC; cdr3_aa: CACKRGASYEQYF
clone_size: few; v_call: TRBV29-1; j_call: TRBJ1-1; d_call: NA; cdr3_nt: TGCAGCGTTAGGGACTCATCGGGGACTGAAGCTTTCTTT; cdr3_aa: CSVRDSSGTEAFF
clone_size: few; v_call: TRBV2; j_call: TRBJ2-5; d_call: NA; cdr3_nt: TGTGCCAGCAGTGCGGCAGGGTTGGTTGACGAGACCCAGTACTTC; cdr3_aa: CASSAAGLVDETQYF
clone_size: few; v_call: TRBV28; j_call: TRBJ2-7; d_call: NA; cdr3_nt: TGTGCCAGCAGCGGGGGAGTATGGACCCGGTCTTACGAGCAGTACTTC; cdr3_aa: CASSGGVWTRSYEQYF
clone_size: few; v_call: TRBV27; j_call: TRBJ2-3; d_call: TRBD2; cdr3_nt: TGTGCCAGCTCACCCATCGCCCCGGGACTAGCGGGAACACGGACGCAGTATTTT; cdr3_aa: CASSPIAPGLAGTRTQYF
clone_size: few; v_call: TRBV6-5; j_call: TRBJ2-1; d_call: NA; cdr3_nt: TGTGCCAGCAGTTACGAGGGTCAGGAGCAGTTCTTC; cdr3_aa: CASSYEGQEQFF
clone_size: few; v_call: TRBV7-9; j_call: TRBJ2-7; d_call: NA; cdr3_nt: TGTGCCAGCAGCATCGGTGCGGGGCCCAGGAGCTCCTACGAGCAGTACTTC; cdr3_aa: CASSIGAGPRSSYEQYF
clone_size: few; v_call: TRBV19; j_call: TRBJ1-2; d_call: NA; cdr3_nt: TGTGCCAGTAGGGGACCAGTATCTGCGGGTGCCTATGGCTACACCTTC; cdr3_aa: CASRGPVSAGAYGYTF
clone_size: few; v_call: TRBV7-6; j_call: TRBJ1-4; d_call: NA; cdr3_nt: TGTGCCAGCAGCCGATACAGGGCAACTAATGAAAAACTGTTTTTT; cdr3_aa: CASSRYRATNEKLFF
clone_size: NA; v_call: TRBV11-3; j_call: TRBJ1-1; d_call: NA; cdr3_nt: TGTGCCAGCAGCTCTATGGGCAGTGGGGGAACTGAAGCCTTCTTT; cdr3_aa: CASSSMGSGGTEAFF
clone_size: NA; v_call: TRBV29-1; j_call: TRBJ2-2; d_call: TRBD2; cdr3_nt: TGCAGCGGCCTACCGGGACTAGCGGGAGTATCCGGGGAGCTGTTTTTT; cdr3_aa: CSGLPGLAGVSGELFF
clone_size: NA; v_call: TRBV6-2/TRBV6-3; j_call: TRBJ2-1; d_call: TRBD2; cdr3_nt: TGTGCCAGCAGTTACCCGGCTAGCGGGGTACTACACAATGAGCAGTTCTTC; cdr3_aa: CASSYPASGVLHNEQFF
clone_size: NA; v_call: TRBV20-1; j_call: TRBJ1-2; d_call: TRBD1; cdr3_nt: TGCAGTGCTAGAATAGCTGATGACAGGGAAGATTGGGGCTACACCTTC; cdr3_aa: CSARIADDREDWGYTF
clone_size: NA; v_call: TRBV6-5; j_call: TRBJ1-1; d_call: NA; cdr3_nt: TGTGCCAGCAGTTACAGGGGAGGAGGCACTGAAGCTTTCTTT; cdr3_aa: CASSYRGGGTEAFF
clone_size: NA; v_call: TRBV7-6; j_call: TRBJ1-4; d_call: NA; cdr3_nt: TGTGCCAGCAGCGCCAGACGGGCAACTAATGAAAAACTGTTTTTT; cdr3_aa: CASSARRATNEKLFF
clone_size: NA; v_call: TRBV20-1; j_call: TRBJ2-7; d_call: TRBD1; cdr3_nt: TGCAGTGCTAGACTGAACAGGGGGCTACCCTACGAGCAGTACTTC; cdr3_aa: CSARLNRGLPYEQYF
clone_size: NA; v_call: TRBV12-3/TRBV12-4; j_call: TRBJ2-1; d_call: NA; cdr3_nt: TGTGCCAGCAGTCCCCGCAGGGGCTTAACATACAATGAGCAGTTCTTC; cdr3_aa: CASSPRRGLTYNEQFF
clone_size: NA; v_call: TRBV12-3/TRBV12-4; j_call: TRBJ2-7; d_call: TRBD2; cdr3_nt: TGTGCCAGCAGCCTGAGCGGGAGCGACGAGCAGTACTTC; cdr3_aa: CASSLSGSDEQYF
clone_size: NA; v_call: TRBV24-1; j_call: TRBJ2-4; d_call: NA; cdr3_nt: TGTGCCACCAGTGACGCCAAAAACATTCAGTACTTC; cdr3_aa: CATSDAKNIQYF
clone_size: few; v_call: TRBV4-1; j_call: TRBJ2-1; d_call: NA; cdr3_nt: TGCGCCAGCAGCCAAGAGTTATCAGTATACAATGAGCAGTTCTTC; cdr3_aa: CASSQELSVYNEQFF
clone_size: NA; v_call: TRBV4-3; j_call: TRBJ2-1; d_call: TRBD2; cdr3_nt: TGCGCCAGCACCCCTGGGCGGGGGGCTCTCAATGAGCAGTTCTTC; cdr3_aa: CASTPGRGALNEQFF
clone_size: NA; v_call: TRBV5-5; j_call: TRBJ1-2; d_call: TRBD1; cdr3_nt: TGTGCCAGCAGCTTTGAGGACAGGAATCGCTACACCTTC; cdr3_aa: CASSFEDRNRYTF
clone_size: few; v_call: TRBV20-1; j_call: TRBJ2-7; d_call: TRBD2; cdr3_nt: TGCAGTGCTAGGGATAGCGGGGGCCATTCCTACGAGCAGTACTTC; cdr3_aa: CSARDSGGHSYEQYF
clone_size: few; v_call: TRBV4-1; j_call: TRBJ2-7; d_call: NA; cdr3_nt: TGCGCCAGCAGCCATGACACCGAACGCTACGAGCAGTACTTC; cdr3_aa: CASSHDTERYEQYF
clone_size: few; v_call: TRBV29-1; j_call: TRBJ2-1; d_call: NA; cdr3_nt: TGCAGTGTGACCCTGGAGTCTTACAATGAGCAGTTCTTC; cdr3_aa: CSVTLESYNEQFF
clone_size: few; v_call: TRBV27; j_call: TRBJ1-2; d_call: NA; cdr3_nt: TGTGCCAGCAGTTACCTTGGGGACTATGGCTACACCTTC; cdr3_aa: CASSYLGDYGYTF
clone_size: NA; v_call: TRBV4-3; j_call: TRBJ2-4; d_call: TRBD2; cdr3_nt: TGCGCCAGCAGCCAAATACAGGGACTAGCGGTCTTATACTTC; cdr3_aa: CASSQIQGLAVLYF
clone_size: few; v_call: TRBV7-9; j_call: TRBJ2-5; d_call: NA; cdr3_nt: TGTGCCAGCAGCTTTGGGGACACCTCACAAGAGACCCAGTACTTC; cdr3_aa: CASSFGDTSQETQYF
clone_size: NA; v_call: TRBV21-1; j_call: TRBJ2-4; d_call: NA; cdr3_nt: TGTGCCAGCAGCAAGGAGGATCCGAGGGGGAGGGTCTCCAAAAACATTCAGTACTTC; cdr3_aa: CASSKEDPRGRVSKNIQYF
clone_size: few; v_call: TRBV7-2; j_call: TRBJ1-2; d_call: NA; cdr3_nt: TGTGCCAGCAGCTTATTGGGACGCGGTGATGGCTACACCTTC; cdr3_aa: CASSLLGRGDGYTF
clone_size: NA; v_call: TRBV6-5; j_call: TRBJ2-7; d_call: NA; cdr3_nt: TGTGCCAGCAGTTACGGGGACACCACTGTTTACGAGCAGTACTTC; cdr3_aa: CASSYGDTTVYEQYF
clone_size: few; v_call: TRBV29-1; j_call: TRBJ1-2; d_call: NA; cdr3_nt: TGCAGCGTTGAAGATAATCGGCCCTCGGGTTCTGATGGCTACACCTTC; cdr3_aa: CSVEDNRPSGSDGYTF